This T cell receptor (beta chain) was obtained from a study of vaccination and CD4 T cells after COVID-19. Trimming took off 7 bases at V and 2 bases at J, with 11 bases between the two ends. Germline CDR1 GTSNPN, CDR2 SVGIG (reference sequence). CDR3 length equals 12 residues. A remark on this clonotype: What it binds is unknown.

As for treatment: roughly 10-day PBMC culture with coronavirus spike peptide pools or control peptides (ViraFEST assay). Sequence data for DNA of cultured CD4+ T cells were generated by the Oncomine TCR Beta short-read assay. TCRdb analysed the PCR reads with MiXCR anew, one entry per CDR3 protein. The sample has roughly 11,000 distinct CDR3 sequences, 50% to 60% seen once. The sequenced sample was CD4+ T cells from blood, cultured in vitro. The V call is TRBV30, the J call TRBJ1-2; D is uncertain. This clonotype originated in a human donor who had recovered from COVID-19. CDR3 amino acids: CASTVVNYGYTF. The CDR3 coding sequence is TGTGCCTCAACAGTAGTAAACTATGGCTACACCTTC.